This TCR beta chain comes out of a study of shared clonotypes between healthy human individuals. Measured with immunoSEQ multiplex PCR; TCRdb has only the in-frame clones, and not every one. The sample comprises around 940,000 clones, more than 75% of which are singletons, and around 1.5% rests with the top ten. CD4+ cells underwent separation, giving CD45RA+ naive and CD45RA-negative memory subsets. Regarding this clone: What it binds is unknown.

Germline V gene lookup returns CDR1 SGHRS and CDR2 YFSETQ. The CDR3 sequence is 15 residues long. Trimming stripped 4 bases from V and 0 bases from J, with 11 bases between. General study findings and limits: The study's rarefaction showed incomplete sorted-subset sequencing despite large depth.

The sequence derives from a young man in good health. The chain employs TRBV5-1 and TRBJ1-3; D unclear. Sequenced sample: memory CD4+ T cells sorted from blood. This sample's subset: CD45RA-negative fraction. The CDR3 loop reads CASSPGGPSGNTIYF. In nucleotides, the CDR3 is TGCGCCAGCAGCCCGGGTGGTCCCTCTGGAAACACCATATATTTT.